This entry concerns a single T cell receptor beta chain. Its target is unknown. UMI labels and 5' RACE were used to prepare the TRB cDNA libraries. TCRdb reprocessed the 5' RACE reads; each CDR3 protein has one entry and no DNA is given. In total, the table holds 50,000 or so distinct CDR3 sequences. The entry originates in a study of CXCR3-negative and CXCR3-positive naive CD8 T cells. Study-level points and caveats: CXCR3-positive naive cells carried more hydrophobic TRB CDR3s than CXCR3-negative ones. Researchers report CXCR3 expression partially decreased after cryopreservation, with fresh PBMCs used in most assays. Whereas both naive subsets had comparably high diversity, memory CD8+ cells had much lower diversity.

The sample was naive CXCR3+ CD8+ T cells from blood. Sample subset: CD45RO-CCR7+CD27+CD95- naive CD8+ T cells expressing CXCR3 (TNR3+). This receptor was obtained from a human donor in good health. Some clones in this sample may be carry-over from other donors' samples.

CDR3 loop: CASSPGDSQETQYF. This chain joins TRBV7-9 and TRBJ2-5; there is no DNA to check the TCRdb D call of TRBD1. The CDR3 loop spans 14 amino acids. Germline lookup yields CDR1 SEHNR and CDR2 FQNEAQ (reference sequence).